This T cell receptor beta chain was identified during a study of T cell responses to AZD1222 COVID-19 vaccine. The CDR3 totals 12 residues. Trimming cost V 8 bases and J 8 bases, with 15 bases left between them. Germline-derived CDR1 and CDR2 are MNHEY and SMNVEV (reference sequence). Repertoires were generated with immunoSEQ multiplex PCR, while TCRdb's copy carries only in-frame clones and drops some. In the table there are under 250,000 clones, under 95% of which are singletons. V gene TRBV27 combines with J gene TRBJ1-2; no firm D call. The material was peripheral blood, obtained on day 0 of MenACWY control vaccination. The TCR sequence derives from an adult in good health. In DNA, the CDR3 is TGTGCCAGCGGGGAGAATTCACGGGGCTACACCTTC. Translating gives CASGENSRGYTF.